The next 14 T cell receptor beta chains were all read from a single sample in a study of T cell repertoires in cytomegalovirus infection. TCRdb re-derived calls from the reads in MiXCR, one entry per CDR3 protein. The sample yields more than 500,000 distinct CDR3 sequences, 16% seen once. Sequences were obtained from CD8+ T cells from PBMCs. Every receptor here comes from a human donor in good health (CMV status not recorded). Some clones in this sample may be carry-over from other donors' samples.

The V gene is TRBV6-1, the J gene TRBJ1-2; TRBD1 matches 7 bases. The CDR3 runs 15 residues. Germline V gives CDR1 MNHNS, CDR2 SASEGT. J gave up 3 bases and V 8 bases, and 12 bases lay outside the gene matches. In DNA form, the CDR3 reads TGTGCCAGCGCCCCCAGGGGGGGGAAGGACTATGGCTACACCTTC. This encodes CASAPRGGKDYGYTF.

The gene calls are TRBV29-1 and TRBJ1-2, with D maybe TRBD1 (5 bases). Trimming cost V 4 bases and J 5 bases, with 20 bases left between them. This CDR3 contains 15 residues. Per the germline V gene, CDR1 is SQVTM and CDR2 is ANQGSEA. CDR3 sequence reads: CSVGKGGADYYGYTF. The CDR3 DNA reads as TGCAGCGTTGGAAAGGGAGGGGCCGACTATTATGGCTACACCTTC.

This clonotype showed up many times. The genes are TRBV28 and TRBJ2-2; 13 nucleotides align to TRBD2. This CDR3 spans 16 amino acids. Trimming at V came to 3 bases and at J to 7 bases, leaving 5 bases not matched to a gene. The germline V gene has CDR1 MDHEN and CDR2 SYDVKM. The CDR3 DNA reads as TGTGCCAGCAGTTTTGGACTAGCGGGAGACATCGGGGAGCTGTTTTTT. Residues: CASSFGLAGDIGELFF.

This clonotype was detected only a few times. The chain combines TRBV7-9 with TRBJ1-2; unclear D gene. The germline V and J ends were trimmed by 2 bases and 8 bases, with 6 bases remaining between them. The CDR3 extends over 11 amino acids. CDR1 is SEHNR and CDR2 is FQNEAQ in the germline V gene (reference sequence). CDR3 coding DNA: TGTGCCAGCAGCTTATCCGAAGGCTACACCTTC. The encoded protein is CASSLSEGYTF.

This clonotype was counted ten times or more. The chain combines TRBV7-9 with TRBJ2-4; D gene uncertain. The ends were cut back, 2 bases at V and 1 base at J, with 6 bases in the middle. Germline V lookup: CDR1 SEHNR, CDR2 FQNEAQ (reference sequence). The length of the CDR3 is 14 residues. The CDR3 region is CASSLPEAKNIQYF. The CDR3, as DNA: TGTGCCAGCAGCTTACCGGAGGCCAAAAACATTCAGTACTTC.

This clonotype was observed at least ten times. The CDR3 protein is CASSFFPPTRTSGKGGELFF. Here the CDR3 DNA reads TGTGCCAGCAGTTTTTTTCCCCCCACCCGCACTAGCGGGAAGGGCGGGGAGCTGTTTTTT. This chain joins TRBV28 and TRBJ2-2; 10 nucleotides line up with TRBD2. Germline V gene data show CDR1 as MDHEN and CDR2 as SYDVKM. The CDR3 is 20 amino acids. V lost 3 bases, J lost 7 bases, and 20 bases stayed unmatched.

Remarks on this clonotype: This may be a read error: a much more frequent sequence differs by one nucleotide. The V and J genes are TRBV7-3 and TRBJ2-1; D not resolved. V dropped 0 bases and J dropped 8 bases, with 8 bases sitting between them. This CDR3 spans 13 amino acids. The germline gives CDR1 SGHTA, CDR2 FQGTGA. The CDR3 sequence: CASSLTPADEQFF. Written as DNA, the CDR3 is TGTGCCAGCAGCTTAACGCCGGCGGATGAGCAGTTCTTC.

In its sample, this clonotype was seen many times. This chain joins TRBV6-5 and TRBJ2-5, with D maybe TRBD2 (7 bases). Germline V gene sequence: CDR1 MNHEY, CDR2 SVGAGI. This CDR3 has 16 amino acids. V dropped 6 bases and J dropped 4 bases, with 21 bases sitting between them. CDR3 in amino acids: CASSLTLTGRGETQYF. As DNA, the CDR3 is TGTGCCAGCAGCTTGACCCTTACAGGGAGGGGAGAGACCCAGTACTTC.

V gene TRBV20-1 combines with J gene TRBJ1-6; the D is unclear. The CDR3 consists of 16 residues. Germline-derived CDR1 and CDR2 are DFQATT and SNEGSKA (reference sequence). V dropped 0 bases and J dropped 9 bases, with 18 bases sitting between them. CDR3 loop: CSARDLAPIISSPLHF. CDR3 coding DNA: TGCAGTGCTAGAGATCTGGCACCTATCATAAGTTCACCCCTCCACTTT.

This clonotype appeared a few times. V and J are TRBV27 and TRBJ2-5; D ambiguous. The germline gives CDR1 MNHEY, CDR2 SMNVEV (reference sequence). This CDR3 region has 12 residues. V lost 5 bases and J lost 5, with 9 bases in between. As DNA, the CDR3 is TGTGCCAGCAGTACCCCCGAGGAGACCCAGTACTTC. Translated, it gives CASSTPEETQYF.

This clonotype appeared many times. The chain uses TRBV28 and TRBJ1-4; unclear D gene. CDR3 length: 13 residues. V was trimmed by 8 bases and J by 4 bases, leaving 11 bases between them. Per germline, CDR1 MDHEN and CDR2 SYDVKM. The CDR3 DNA reads TGTGCCAGCTCCCGGGCTCTTAATGAAAAACTGTTTTTT. Translation: CASSRALNEKLFF.

The rearrangement links TRBV11-1 to TRBJ2-7; TRBD2 matches 7 bases. J gave up 3 bases and V 3 bases, and 11 bases lay outside the gene matches. CDR1 is SGHAT, CDR2 FQDESV, per germline (reference sequence). The CDR3 contains 16 residues. The CDR3 DNA sequence: TGTGCCAGCAGCTTTTGGCGGGAGAAGGGCTACTACGAGCAGTACTTC. Residues: CASSFWREKGYYEQYF.

This clonotype was seen at least ten times. The chain is built from TRBV28 and TRBJ1-2; 9 bases fit TRBD1. The length of the CDR3 is 15 residues. CDR1 and CDR2 (germline): MDHEN, SYDVKM. V gave up 5 bases and J gave up 8 bases; unmatched junction bases: 12. The CDR3 loop is CASSHHGQGLRGYTF. The CDR3 DNA reads as TGTGCCAGCAGTCACCACGGACAGGGGTTAAGGGGCTACACCTTC.

This clonotype was detected many times. V is TRBV7-6 and J is TRBJ2-3; 11 bases align to TRBD2. Per germline, CDR1 SGHVS and CDR2 FNYEAQ. J gave up 4 bases and V 4 bases, and 4 bases lay outside the gene matches. The CDR3 extends over 15 amino acids. The CDR3: CASSYSGGAADTQYF. CDR3 nucleotides: TGTGCCAGCAGCTATAGCGGGGGGGCCGCAGATACGCAGTATTTT.